These 13 T cell receptor beta chains came from one sample sequenced in a study of blood T cell repertoires in COVID-19. Assay: immunoSEQ multiplex PCR; the TCRdb copy retains only in-frame clones and omits some. The sample yields fewer than 90,000 clones, about 95% seen once. Sequenced material: peripheral blood. The source of these receptors is a human donor with active COVID-19. The donor label of this sample is uncertain.

The genes are TRBV11-3 and TRBJ1-1; TRBD1 is a possible D gene (6 bases). Germline V gene lookup returns CDR1 SGHNT and CDR2 YENEEA. Trimming removed 5 bases at V and 0 bases at J, with 10 bases between. The CDR3 totals 14 residues. The CDR3 DNA reads as TGTGCCAGCAGCCTGGACAGCATGAACACTGAAGCTTTCTTT. As protein: CASSLDSMNTEAFF.

This clone was counted a single time. The chain carries TRBV2 and TRBJ2-7; 14 bases map to TRBD2. The CDR3 runs to 18 residues. Unmatched junction bases numbered 13, after V lost 7 bases and J lost 2 bases. CDR1 SNHLY and CDR2 FYNNEI come from the germline V gene. This chain's CDR3 is CASTKLPGLAGAAYEQYF. CDR3 nucleotide sequence: TGTGCCAGCACAAAATTACCGGGACTAGCGGGAGCGGCCTACGAGCAGTACTTC.

The chain links TRBV27 to TRBJ2-1, with TRBD2 identical over 10 bases. In germline, CDR1 is MNHEY, CDR2 SMNVEV (reference sequence). The V and J ends lost 5 bases and 9 bases, in that order; junction bases with no gene match: 19. The CDR3 runs to 18 residues. In DNA form, the CDR3 reads TGTGCCAGCAGTCAAGCCCCCCTAGCGGGAGTTAGGGTTGTTGAGCAGTTCTTC. Translating gives CASSQAPLAGVRVVEQFF.

The chain couples TRBV28 to TRBJ2-2; maybe TRBD2 (6 bases). Germline CDR1 MDHEN, CDR2 SYDVKM. The V end lost 2 bases, the J end lost 7 bases, and 14 bases lay between the germline ends. The CDR3 contains 15 residues. This chain's CDR3 is CASSLGGPRGGELFF. As DNA, the CDR3 is TGTGCCAGCAGTTTAGGAGGGCCCCGGGGCGGGGAGCTGTTTTTT.

This chain uses TRBV27 with TRBJ1-2; D uncertain. V was trimmed by 5 bases and J by 5 bases, leaving 12 bases between them. Germline V CDR1 and CDR2: MNHEY, SMNVEV (reference sequence). The CDR3 runs 13 residues. CDR3 coding DNA: TGTGCCAGCAGTCCCGGTGCGGGTTATGGCTACACCTTC. Protein product: CASSPGAGYGYTF.

This rearrangement joins TRBV20-1 to TRBJ2-5, with a tentative D call TRBD2 (5 bases). V lost 5 bases, J lost 7 bases, and 11 bases lay in between. The CDR3 runs to 11 residues. CDR1 DFQATT and CDR2 SNEGSKA come from the germline V gene (reference sequence). CDR3 sequence (DNA): TGCAGTGCTGGGAGCGGAGGGACCCAGTACTTC. It yields the protein CSAGSGGTQYF.

The CDR3 sequence: CASSWDRGYGYTF. The CDR3 bases are TGTGCCAGCAGTTGGGACAGGGGCTATGGCTACACCTTC. The chain uses TRBV5-6 and TRBJ1-2; TRBD1 matches at 10 bases. CDR3 length: 13 amino acids. From germline, CDR1 is SGHDT and CDR2 YYEEEE. Losses at the gene ends were 5 bases for V and 4 bases for J; bases not matched to a gene: 2.

The chain recombines TRBV18 with TRBJ2-7, with no clear D. Germline V gene sequence: CDR1 KGHSH, CDR2 LQKENI. V dropped 0 bases and J dropped 3 bases, with 9 bases sitting between them. The CDR3 contains 14 residues. The CDR3 DNA sequence: TGTGCCAGCTCACCACCGAACAAGCGCTACGAGCAGTACTTC. It yields the protein CASSPPNKRYEQYF.

The rearrangement links TRBV4-1 to TRBJ1-1; 11 positions match TRBD1. Per germline, CDR1 MGHRA and CDR2 YSYEKL. The V and J ends lost 0 bases and 8 bases, in that order; junction bases with no gene match: 8. The CDR3 loop spans 16 amino acids. The CDR3: CASSQEGTGGNREAFF. The CDR3 region has the DNA TGCGCCAGCAGCCAAGAAGGGACAGGGGGAAACAGGGAAGCTTTCTTT.

The genes are TRBV6-1 and TRBJ2-7; 11 nucleotides line up with TRBD2. This CDR3 has 16 residues. Germline V CDR1 and CDR2: MNHNS, SASEGT. The V gene end was trimmed by 4 bases and the J gene end by 4 bases; junction bases not matched to a gene: 9. CDR3: CASSATSGGSPYEQYF. CDR3 bases: TGTGCCAGCAGTGCCACTAGCGGGGGTTCCCCATACGAGCAGTACTTC.

This chain links TRBV27 with TRBJ2-5; D is possibly TRBD1 (6 bases). The CDR3 is 15 residues long. Germline loops: CDR1 MNHEY, CDR2 SMNVEV (reference sequence). Trimming removed 9 bases from V and 5 bases from J, with 22 bases in between. This CDR3 is CASRNHGGGEETQYF. For the CDR3, the DNA is TGTGCCAGTCGAAACCATGGGGGCGGCGAGGAGACCCAGTACTTC.

V is TRBV5-1 and J is TRBJ2-5; no firm D call. CDR1 SGHRS and CDR2 YFSETQ come from the germline V gene. The CDR3 length is 13 residues. V was pared by 0 bases and J by 2 bases, with 5 bases between. The chain's CDR3 is CASSLGQQETQYF. CDR3 bases: TGCGCCAGCAGCTTGGGGCAGCAAGAGACCCAGTACTTC.

This clone was observed once. This sequence joins TRBV6-2 or TRBV6-3 and TRBJ2-3; 11 bases align to TRBD2. V lost 6 bases, J lost 1 base, and 3 bases stayed unmatched. Per germline, CDR1 MNHEY and CDR2 SVGEGT. The length of the CDR3 is 15 residues. The CDR3 protein is CASSPTSGGTDTQYF. The CDR3 DNA is TGTGCCAGCAGCCCGACTAGCGGGGGCACAGATACGCAGTATTTT.